This T cell receptor (beta chain) was documented in a study of blood T cell repertoires in COVID-19. Assay used: immunoSEQ multiplex PCR; TCRdb lists only in-frame clones, some missing. The data hold 150,000 to 200,000 clones, with about 80% observed a single time. V lost 1 base to trimming and J lost 6 bases, with 6 bases between them. This CDR3 is 13 amino acids long. CDR1 is SGHTA, CDR2 FQGTGA, per germline. The clonotype was recovered from a woman in her sixties or seventies who had recovered from COVID-19. The J gene is TRBJ1-4, the V gene TRBV7-3; D might be TRBD1 (5 bases). The sample consisted of PBMCs or T cells enriched from blood (not recorded which). CDR3 sequence reads: CASSLRGDEKLFF. Written as DNA, the CDR3 is TGTGCCAGCAGCTTAAGGGGGGATGAAAAACTGTTTTTT.